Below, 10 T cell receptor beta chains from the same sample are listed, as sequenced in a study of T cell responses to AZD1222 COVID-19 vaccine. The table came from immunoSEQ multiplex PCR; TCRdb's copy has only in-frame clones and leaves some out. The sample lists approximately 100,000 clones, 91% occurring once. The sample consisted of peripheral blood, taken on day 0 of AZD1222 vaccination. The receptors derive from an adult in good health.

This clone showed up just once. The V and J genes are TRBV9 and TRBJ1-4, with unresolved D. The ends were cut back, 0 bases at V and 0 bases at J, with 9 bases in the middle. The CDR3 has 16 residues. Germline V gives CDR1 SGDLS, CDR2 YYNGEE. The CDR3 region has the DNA TGTGCCAGCAGCGTAGCCCAGGAAACAACTAATGAAAAACTGTTTTTT. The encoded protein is CASSVAQETTNEKLFF.

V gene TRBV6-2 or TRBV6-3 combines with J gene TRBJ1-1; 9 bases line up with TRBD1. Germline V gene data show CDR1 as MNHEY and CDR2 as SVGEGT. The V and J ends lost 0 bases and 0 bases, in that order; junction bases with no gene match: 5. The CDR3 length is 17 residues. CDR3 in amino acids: CASSYSPWDRVNTEAFF. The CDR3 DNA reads TGTGCCAGCAGTTACTCGCCCTGGGACAGGGTGAACACTGAAGCTTTCTTT.

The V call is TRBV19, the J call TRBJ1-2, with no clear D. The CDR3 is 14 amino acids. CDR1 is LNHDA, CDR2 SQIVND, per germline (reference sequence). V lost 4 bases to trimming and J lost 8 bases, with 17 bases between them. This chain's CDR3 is CASSKASTREGYTF. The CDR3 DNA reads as TGTGCCAGTAGTAAAGCCTCTACGAGGGAGGGCTACACCTTC. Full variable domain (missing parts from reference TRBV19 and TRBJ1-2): DGGITQSPKYLFRKEGQNVTLSCEQNLNHDAMYWYRQDPGQGLRLIYYSQIVNDFQKGDIAEGYSVSREKKESFPLTVTSAQKNPTAFYLCASSKASTREGYTFGSGTRLTVV.

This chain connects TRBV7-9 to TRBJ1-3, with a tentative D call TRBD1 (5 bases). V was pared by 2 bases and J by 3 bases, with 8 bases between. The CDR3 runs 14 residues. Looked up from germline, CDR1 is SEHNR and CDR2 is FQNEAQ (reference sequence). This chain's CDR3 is CASSLSGIGNTIYF. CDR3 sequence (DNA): TGTGCCAGCAGCTTATCAGGGATTGGAAACACCATATATTTT. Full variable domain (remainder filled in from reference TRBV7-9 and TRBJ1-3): DTGVSQNPRHKITKRGQNVTFRCDPISEHNRLYWYRQTLGQGPEFLTYFQNEAQLEKSRLLSDRFSAERPKGSFSTLEIQRTEQGDSAMYLCASSLSGIGNTIYFGEGSWLTVV.

DNA for the CDR3: TGTGCCAGCAGTTACAGTCTTCTGTCGTACTTC. It is translated as CASSYSLLSYF. The chain carries TRBV6-2 or TRBV6-3 and TRBJ2-7; D remains ambiguous. This CDR3 is built from 11 residues. Germline V gives CDR1 MNHEY, CDR2 SVGEGT. Trimming left V 2 bases short and J 12 bases short, with 11 bases between.

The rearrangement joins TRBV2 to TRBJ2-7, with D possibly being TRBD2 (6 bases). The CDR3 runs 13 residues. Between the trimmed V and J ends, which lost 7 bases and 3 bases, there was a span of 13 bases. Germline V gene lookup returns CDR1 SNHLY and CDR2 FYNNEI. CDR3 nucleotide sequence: TGTGCCAGCAAACTGACTAGTAACTACGAGCAGTACTTC. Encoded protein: CASKLTSNYEQYF.

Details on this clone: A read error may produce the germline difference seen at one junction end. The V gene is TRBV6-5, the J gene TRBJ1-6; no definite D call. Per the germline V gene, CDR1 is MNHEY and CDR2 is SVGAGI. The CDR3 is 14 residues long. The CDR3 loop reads CASSSYSNNSPLHF. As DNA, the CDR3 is TGTGCCAGCAGTTCATACTCCAATAATTCACCCCTCCACTTT.

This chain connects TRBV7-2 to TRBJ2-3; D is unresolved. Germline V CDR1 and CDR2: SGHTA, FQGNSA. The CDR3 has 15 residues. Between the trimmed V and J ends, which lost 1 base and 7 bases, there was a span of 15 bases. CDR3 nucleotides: TGTGCCAGCAGCTTAGTCCACGGCGGAGCTAATACGCAGTATTTT. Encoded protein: CASSLVHGGANTQYF.

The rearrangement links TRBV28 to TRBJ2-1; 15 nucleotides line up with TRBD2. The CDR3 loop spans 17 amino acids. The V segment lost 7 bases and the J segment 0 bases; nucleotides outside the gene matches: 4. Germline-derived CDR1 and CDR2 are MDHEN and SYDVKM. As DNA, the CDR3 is TGTGCCAGCAAAGGGACTAGCGGGAGGAGCTCCTACAATGAGCAGTTCTTC. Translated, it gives CASKGTSGRSSYNEQFF.

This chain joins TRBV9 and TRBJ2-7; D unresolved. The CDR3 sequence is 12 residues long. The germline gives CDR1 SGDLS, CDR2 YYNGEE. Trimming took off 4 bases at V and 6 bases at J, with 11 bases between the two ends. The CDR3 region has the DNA TGTGCCAGCAGCTCGGATCCGCGCGAGCAGTACTTC. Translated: CASSSDPREQYF.